The 9 T cell receptor beta chains reported below all come from one sample, sequenced in a study of T cell repertoires in cytomegalovirus infection. In TCRdb, the reads were re-called with MiXCR into one record per CDR3 protein. The repertoire has 100,000 or so distinct CDR3 sequences, 23% of them found once; the top ten carry approximately 39%. Sequences were obtained from CD8+ T cells from PBMCs. The receptor set was obtained from a human donor in good health (CMV status not recorded). Some clones in this sample may be carry-over from other donors' samples.

This clonotype was counted once. Sequence at one end of the junction differs from germline and may be a read error. This chain uses TRBV6-8 with TRBJ2-1; no firm D call. The CDR3 totals 13 residues. CDR1 is MNHGY and CDR2 is SAAAGT in the germline V gene. CDR3 region: CAGSFNEGNEQFF. The CDR3 nucleotides are TGTGCCGGCAGTTTTAACGAAGGAAATGAGCAGTTCTTC.

The chain combines TRBV27 with TRBJ1-5; TRBD1 is a possible D gene (6 bases). The V end lost 7 bases, the J end lost 6 bases, and 13 bases lay between the germline ends. There are 13 residues in the CDR3. In germline, CDR1 is MNHEY, CDR2 SMNVEV (reference sequence). CDR3 amino acids: CASTWGLGQPQHF. The CDR3 coding sequence is TGTGCCAGCACATGGGGGCTAGGTCAGCCCCAGCATTTT.

The J gene is TRBJ2-7, the V gene TRBV14, with 7 bases fitting TRBD2. From germline, CDR1 is SGHDN and CDR2 FVKESK. CDR3 size: 15 residues. The J segment lost 0 bases and the V segment lost 4 bases, leaving 6 bases of the junction unmatched. CDR3 coding DNA: TGTGCCAGCAGCCTCCAGCGGGGTAGCTCCTACGAGCAGTACTTC. Protein sequence: CASSLQRGSSYEQYF.

V is TRBV4-3 and J is TRBJ2-5, with TRBD2 identical over 7 bases. The trim removed 0 bases at V and 6 bases at J, leaving 10 bases unmatched. This CDR3 spans 16 amino acids. Germline CDR1 reads LGHNA; CDR2 reads YSLEER. The CDR3 sequence is CASSQDRLAIGKTQYF. The CDR3 bases are TGCGCCAGCAGCCAAGATCGACTAGCAATCGGGAAGACCCAGTACTTC.

Ten or more counts support this clonotype. V and J are TRBV7-2 and TRBJ2-3; TRBD2 aligns across 9 bases. The CDR3 is 15 residues long. J lost 0 bases, V lost 5 bases, and 3 bases had no gene match. Germline V gene data show CDR1 as SGHTA and CDR2 as FQGNSA. The CDR3 sequence is CASSASGGSTDTQYF. The CDR3 coding sequence is TGTGCCAGCAGCGCGAGCGGGGGGAGCACAGATACGCAGTATTTT.

This clonotype showed up many times. The rearrangement links TRBV28 to TRBJ1-2, with 7 positions matching TRBD1. There are 16 residues in the CDR3. Germline-derived CDR1 and CDR2 are MDHEN and SYDVKM. Trimming took 5 bases from V and 4 from J; bases not matched to a gene: 13. CDR3 in amino acids: CASSMRQGPIGYGYTF. The CDR3 DNA reads as TGTGCCAGCAGTATGCGACAGGGTCCCATTGGCTATGGCTACACCTTC.

Only a few counts were recorded for this clonotype. The J gene is TRBJ1-1, the V gene TRBV6-1, with D possibly being TRBD1 (5 bases). The CDR3 spans 16 residues. Looked up from germline, CDR1 is MNHNS and CDR2 is SASEGT. The V gene lost 6 bases and the J gene lost 0 bases, with 17 bases spanning the gap. DNA of the CDR3: TGTGCCAGCAGCCCAGGGATTGTGATCATGAACACTGAAGCTTTCTTT. It is translated as CASSPGIVIMNTEAFF.

A note on this clonotype: One end of the junction fails to match germline, which may point to a read error. This chain links TRBV20-1 with TRBJ2-5; D is possibly TRBD1 or TRBD2 (5 bases each). The CDR3 has 13 amino acids. Germline CDR1 is DFQATT and CDR2 is SNEGSKA (reference sequence). The CDR3 reads CSARAGPQQTQYF. The CDR3 DNA follows: TGCAGTGCTAGAGCGGGACCCCAACAGACCCAGTACTTC.

V and J are TRBV11-2 and TRBJ2-7; D may correspond to TRBD1 or TRBD2 (6 bases each). The germline gives CDR1 SGHAT, CDR2 FQNNGV. V dropped 0 bases and J dropped 3 bases, with 18 bases sitting between them. There are 17 residues in the CDR3. The chain's CDR3 is CASSLDPGAGPYYEQYF. The CDR3, as DNA: TGTGCCAGCAGCTTAGACCCAGGGGCGGGACCCTACTACGAGCAGTACTTC.